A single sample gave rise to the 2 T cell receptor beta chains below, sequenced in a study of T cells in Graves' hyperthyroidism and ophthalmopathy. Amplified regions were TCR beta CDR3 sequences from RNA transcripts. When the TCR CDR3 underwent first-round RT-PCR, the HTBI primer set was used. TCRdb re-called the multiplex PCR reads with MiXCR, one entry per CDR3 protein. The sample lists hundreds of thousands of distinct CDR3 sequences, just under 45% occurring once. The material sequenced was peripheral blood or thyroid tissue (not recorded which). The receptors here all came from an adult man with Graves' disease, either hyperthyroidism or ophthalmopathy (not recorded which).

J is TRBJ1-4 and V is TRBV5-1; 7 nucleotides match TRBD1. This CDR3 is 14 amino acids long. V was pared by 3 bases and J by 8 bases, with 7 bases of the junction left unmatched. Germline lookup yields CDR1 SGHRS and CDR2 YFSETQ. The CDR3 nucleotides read TGCGCCAGCAGCTCCGGGACAGTCCTGGAAAAACTGTTTTTT. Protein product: CASSSGTVLEKLFF. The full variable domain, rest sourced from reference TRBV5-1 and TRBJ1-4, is KAGVTQTPRYLIKTRGQQVTLSCSPISGHRSVSWYQQTPGQGLQFLFEYFSETQRNKGNFPGRFSGRQFSNSRSEMNVSTLELGDSALYLCASSSGTVLEKLFFGSGTQLSVL.

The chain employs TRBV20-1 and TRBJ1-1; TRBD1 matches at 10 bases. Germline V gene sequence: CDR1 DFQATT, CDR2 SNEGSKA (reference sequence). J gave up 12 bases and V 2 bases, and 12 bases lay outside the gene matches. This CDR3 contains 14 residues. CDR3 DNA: TGCAGTGCTAGACCGGGACAGGGGACTGTAAAGCCTTTCTTT. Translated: CSARPGQGTVKPFF.